One TCR beta chain is described in this entry. The sample comes from a study of shared clonotypes between healthy human individuals. The donor cohort consisted entirely of Caucasian adults residing in Nashville, Tennessee. TCRdb's copy holds only in-frame clones and misses some; the assay was immunoSEQ multiplex PCR. The sample holds about a million clones, 65% to 75% seen once. This receptor was obtained from a man between 18 and 29 years old in good health. Sequencing used memory CD4+ T cells sorted from blood. Subset here: CD45RA-negative fraction.

The CDR3 here is CASRRRQETQYF. The DNA for the CDR3 is TGTGCCAGCAGACGGCGTCAAGAGACCCAGTACTTC. The V gene is TRBV6-5, the J gene TRBJ2-5; D not resolved. Per the germline V gene, CDR1 is MNHEY and CDR2 is SVGAGI. The V gene lost 6 bases and the J gene lost 2 bases, with 7 bases spanning the gap. CDR3 length: 12 amino acids.